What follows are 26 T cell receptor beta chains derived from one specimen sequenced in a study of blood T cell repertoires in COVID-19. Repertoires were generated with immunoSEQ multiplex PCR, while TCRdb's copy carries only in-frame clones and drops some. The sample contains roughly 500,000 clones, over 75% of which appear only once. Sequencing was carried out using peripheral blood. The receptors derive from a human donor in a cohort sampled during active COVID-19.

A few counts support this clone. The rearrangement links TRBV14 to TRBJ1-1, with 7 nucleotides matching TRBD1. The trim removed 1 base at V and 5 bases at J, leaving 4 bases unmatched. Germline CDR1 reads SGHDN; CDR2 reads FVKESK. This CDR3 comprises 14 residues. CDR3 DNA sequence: TGTGCCAGCAGCCAAGCGTTACAGGGGACTGAAGCTTTCTTT. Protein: CASSQALQGTEAFF.

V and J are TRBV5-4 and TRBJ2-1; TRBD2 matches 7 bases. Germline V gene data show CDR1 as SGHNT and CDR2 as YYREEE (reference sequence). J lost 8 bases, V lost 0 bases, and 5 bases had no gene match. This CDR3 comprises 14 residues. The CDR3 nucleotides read TGTGCCAGCAGCTTGGGCGGGAGTAGCGATGAGCAGTTCTTC. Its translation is CASSLGGSSDEQFF.

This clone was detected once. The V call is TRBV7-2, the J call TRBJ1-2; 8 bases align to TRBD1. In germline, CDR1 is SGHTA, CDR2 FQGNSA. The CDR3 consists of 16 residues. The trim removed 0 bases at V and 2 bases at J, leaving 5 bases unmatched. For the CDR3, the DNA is TGTGCCAGCAGCTTAGCGACGGACAGGGCCAACTATGGCTACACCTTC. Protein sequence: CASSLATDRANYGYTF.

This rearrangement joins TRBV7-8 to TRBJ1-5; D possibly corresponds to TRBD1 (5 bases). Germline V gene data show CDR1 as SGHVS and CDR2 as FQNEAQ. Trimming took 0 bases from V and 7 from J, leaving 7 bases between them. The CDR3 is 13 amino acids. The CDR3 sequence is CASSLARAQPQHF. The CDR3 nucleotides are TGTGCCAGCAGCTTAGCCAGGGCCCAGCCCCAGCATTTT.

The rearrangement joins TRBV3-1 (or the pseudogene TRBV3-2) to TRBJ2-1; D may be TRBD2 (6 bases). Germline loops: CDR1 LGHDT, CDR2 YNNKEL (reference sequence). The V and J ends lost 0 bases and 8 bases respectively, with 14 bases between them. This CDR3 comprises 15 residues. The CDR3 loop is CASSQDVRGGHEQFF. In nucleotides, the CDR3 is TGTGCCAGCAGCCAAGACGTACGAGGAGGGCATGAGCAGTTCTTC.

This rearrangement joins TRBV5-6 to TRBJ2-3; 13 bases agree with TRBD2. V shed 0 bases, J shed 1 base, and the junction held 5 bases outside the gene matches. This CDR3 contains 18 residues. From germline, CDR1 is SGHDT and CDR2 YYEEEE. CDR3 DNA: TGTGCCAGCAGCTTGGTACTAGCGGGAGGGCCTGGCACAGATACGCAGTATTTT. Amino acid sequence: CASSLVLAGGPGTDTQYF.

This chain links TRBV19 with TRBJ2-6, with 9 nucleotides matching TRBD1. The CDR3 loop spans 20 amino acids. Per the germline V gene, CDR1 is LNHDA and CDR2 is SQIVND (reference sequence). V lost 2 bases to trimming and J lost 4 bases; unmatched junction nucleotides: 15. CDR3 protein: CASSISRPGQGFPGANVLTF. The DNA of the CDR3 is TGTGCCAGTAGTATATCCCGACCGGGACAGGGATTTCCCGGGGCCAACGTCCTGACTTTC.

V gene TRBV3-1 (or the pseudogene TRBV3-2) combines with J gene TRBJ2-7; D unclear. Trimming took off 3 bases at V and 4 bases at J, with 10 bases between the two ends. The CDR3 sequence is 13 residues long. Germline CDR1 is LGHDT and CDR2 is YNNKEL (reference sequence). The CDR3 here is CASSQSLFYEQYF. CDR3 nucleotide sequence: TGTGCCAGCAGCCAGTCACTTTTTTACGAGCAGTACTTC.

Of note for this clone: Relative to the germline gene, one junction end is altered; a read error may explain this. CDR3 in amino acids: CAWSQDRESFPHF. CDR3 sequence (DNA): TGTGCCTGGAGTCAGGACAGGGAGTCCTTCCCCCACTTC. This chain uses TRBV30 with TRBJ2-4; 8 bases match TRBD1. The CDR3 extends over 13 amino acids. Germline CDR1 and CDR2: GTSNPN and SVGIG (reference sequence).

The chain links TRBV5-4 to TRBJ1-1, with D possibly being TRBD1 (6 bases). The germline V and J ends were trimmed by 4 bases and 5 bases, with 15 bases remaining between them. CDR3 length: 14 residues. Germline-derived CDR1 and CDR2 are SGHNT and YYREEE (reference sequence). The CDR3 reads CASSAAGGQTEAFF. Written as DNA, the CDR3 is TGTGCCAGCAGCGCTGCGGGGGGGCAAACTGAAGCTTTCTTT.

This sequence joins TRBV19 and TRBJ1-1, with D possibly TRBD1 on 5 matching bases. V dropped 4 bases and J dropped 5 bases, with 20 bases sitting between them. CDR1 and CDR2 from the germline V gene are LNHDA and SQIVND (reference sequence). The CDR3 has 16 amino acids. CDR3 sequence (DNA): TGTGCCAGTAGTAAATATTCGACAGTACCGTCGACTGAAGCTTTCTTT. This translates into CASSKYSTVPSTEAFF.

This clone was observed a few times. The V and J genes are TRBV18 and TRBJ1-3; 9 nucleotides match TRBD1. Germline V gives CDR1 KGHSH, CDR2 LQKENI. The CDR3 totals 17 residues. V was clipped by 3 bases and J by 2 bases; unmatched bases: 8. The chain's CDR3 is CASSPNGQGNTGNTIYF. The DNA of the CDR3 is TGTGCCAGCTCACCCAATGGACAGGGGAACACTGGAAACACCATATATTTT. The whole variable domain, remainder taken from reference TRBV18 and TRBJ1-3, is NAGVMQNPRHLVRRRGQEARLRCSPMKGHSHVYWYRQLPEEGLKFMVYLQKENIIDESGMPKERFSAEFPKEGPSILRIQQVVRGDSAAYFCASSPNGQGNTGNTIYFGEGSWLTVV.

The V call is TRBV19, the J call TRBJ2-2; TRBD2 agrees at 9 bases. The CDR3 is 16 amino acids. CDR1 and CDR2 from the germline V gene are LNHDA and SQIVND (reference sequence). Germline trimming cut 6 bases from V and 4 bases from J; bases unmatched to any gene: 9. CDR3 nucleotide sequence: TGTGCCAGTAGAGCGGGAGGAATTGTAGGCACCGGGGAGCTGTTTTTT. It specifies CASRAGGIVGTGELFF.

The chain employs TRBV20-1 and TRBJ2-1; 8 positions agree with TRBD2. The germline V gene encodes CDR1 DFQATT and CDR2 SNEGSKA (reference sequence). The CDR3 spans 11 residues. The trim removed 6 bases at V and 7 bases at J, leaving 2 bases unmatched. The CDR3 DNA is TGCAGTGCCCCTAGCGGGAATGAGCAGTTCTTC. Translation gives CSAPSGNEQFF.

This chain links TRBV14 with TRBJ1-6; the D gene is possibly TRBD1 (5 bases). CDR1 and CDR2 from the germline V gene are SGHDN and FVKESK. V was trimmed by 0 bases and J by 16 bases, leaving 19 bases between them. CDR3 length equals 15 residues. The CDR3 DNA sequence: TGTGCCAGCAGCCAAGAGAGACCATCGGTGGGGACTCTCCACTTT. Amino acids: CASSQERPSVGTLHF.

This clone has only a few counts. The CDR3 protein is CASRLAGGREQYF. In nucleotides, the CDR3 is TGTGCCAGCAGGCTAGCGGGAGGTCGGGAGCAGTACTTC. The chain joins TRBV27 to TRBJ2-7; TRBD2 agrees at 11 bases. There are 13 residues in the CDR3. The V gene end was trimmed by 6 bases and the J gene end by 7 bases; junction bases not matched to a gene: 5. Germline V gene sequence: CDR1 MNHEY, CDR2 SMNVEV (reference sequence).

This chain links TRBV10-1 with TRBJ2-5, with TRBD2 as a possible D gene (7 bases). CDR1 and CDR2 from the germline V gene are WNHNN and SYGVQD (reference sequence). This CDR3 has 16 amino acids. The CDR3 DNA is TGCGACTTTGCAGACCCCGGGGGGCGCCCCGAGGAGACCCAGTACTTC. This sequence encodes CDFADPGGRPEETQYF.

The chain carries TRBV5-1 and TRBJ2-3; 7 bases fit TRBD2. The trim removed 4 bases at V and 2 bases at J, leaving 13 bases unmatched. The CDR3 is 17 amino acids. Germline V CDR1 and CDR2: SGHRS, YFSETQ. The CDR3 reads CASSPGSSGPPTDTQYF. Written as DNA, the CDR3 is TGCGCCAGCAGCCCCGGTTCTAGCGGTCCTCCCACAGATACGCAGTATTTT. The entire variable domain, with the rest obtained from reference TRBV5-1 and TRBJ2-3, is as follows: KAGVTQTPRYLIKTRGQQVTLSCSPISGHRSVSWYQQTPGQGLQFLFEYFSETQRNKGNFPGRFSGRQFSNSRSEMNVSTLELGDSALYLCASSPGSSGPPTDTQYFGPGTRLTVL.

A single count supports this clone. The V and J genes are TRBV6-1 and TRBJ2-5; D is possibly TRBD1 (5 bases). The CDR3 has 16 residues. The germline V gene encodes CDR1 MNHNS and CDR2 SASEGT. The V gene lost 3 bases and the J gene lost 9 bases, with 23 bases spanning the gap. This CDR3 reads CASSDIMGLSYMPQYF. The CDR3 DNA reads TGTGCCAGCAGTGATATAATGGGGCTTAGCTACATGCCCCAGTACTTC.

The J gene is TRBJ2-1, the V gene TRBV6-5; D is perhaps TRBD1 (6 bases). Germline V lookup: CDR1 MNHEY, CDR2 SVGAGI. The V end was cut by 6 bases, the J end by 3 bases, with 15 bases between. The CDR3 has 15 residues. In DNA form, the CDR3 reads TGTGCCAGCAGCGCGACAGGTCTGCTCTACAATGAGCAGTTCTTC. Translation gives CASSATGLLYNEQFF.

The CDR3 spells CASSIRTSNPNEQFF. The CDR3 DNA reads TGTGCCAGCAGCATCCGGACTAGCAACCCCAATGAGCAGTTCTTC. The rearrangement uses TRBV7-9 and TRBJ2-1; TRBD2 aligns across 8 bases. After removal of 5 bases from V and 6 bases from J, the junction contained 9 bases not matched to a gene. This CDR3 has 15 residues. The germline V gene encodes CDR1 SEHNR and CDR2 FQNEAQ (reference sequence).

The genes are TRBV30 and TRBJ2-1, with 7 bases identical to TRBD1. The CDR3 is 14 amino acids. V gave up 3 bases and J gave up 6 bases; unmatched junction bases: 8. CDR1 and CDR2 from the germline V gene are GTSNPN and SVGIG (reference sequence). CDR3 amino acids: CAWRFTHRGNEQFF. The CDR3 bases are TGTGCCTGGAGATTTACACACAGGGGCAATGAGCAGTTCTTC.

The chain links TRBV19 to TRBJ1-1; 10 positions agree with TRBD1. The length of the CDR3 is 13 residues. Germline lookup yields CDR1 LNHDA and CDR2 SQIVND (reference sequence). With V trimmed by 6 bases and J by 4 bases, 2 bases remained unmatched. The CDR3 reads CASRDRGTTEAFF. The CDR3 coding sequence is TGTGCCAGTAGGGACAGGGGGACCACTGAAGCTTTCTTT.

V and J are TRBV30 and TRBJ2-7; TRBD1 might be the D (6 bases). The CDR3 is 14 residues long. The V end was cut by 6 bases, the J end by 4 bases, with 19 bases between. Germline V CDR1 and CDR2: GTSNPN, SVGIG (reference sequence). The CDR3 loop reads CACSKWDTRYEQYF. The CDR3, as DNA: TGTGCCTGTTCGAAGTGGGACACTCGATACGAGCAGTACTTC.

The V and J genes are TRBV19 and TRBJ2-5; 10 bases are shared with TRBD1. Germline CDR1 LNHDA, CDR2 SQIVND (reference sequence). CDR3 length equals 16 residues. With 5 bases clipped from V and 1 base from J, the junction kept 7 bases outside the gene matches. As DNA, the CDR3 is TGTGCCAGTAGTTCAGGGACAGGGGCGGCCCAAGAGACCCAGTACTTC. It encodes CASSSGTGAAQETQYF.

This CDR3 reads CASSPFPGGVNNEQFF. In DNA form, the CDR3 reads TGTGCCAGCTCACCATTCCCTGGGGGCGTAAACAATGAGCAGTTCTTC. This rearrangement joins TRBV18 to TRBJ2-1; possibly TRBD1 for D (6 bases). Deletions cut 2 bases from V and 5 bases from J, with 16 bases between. Germline CDR1 reads KGHSH; CDR2 reads LQKENI. This CDR3 region has 16 residues.